This T cell receptor (beta chain) originates from a study of CD8 T cells in Susac syndrome. The study, taken as a whole, reports: A relatively small number of individuals underwent TCR sequencing and HLA analysis. Susac syndrome CD4+ T cell repertoires showed no clonal expansion.

Negative isolation yielded CD8+ and CD4+ T cells; FACS enriched TEMRA cells. Regarding this clonotype: Its antigen is unidentified.

Random hexamers were used to reverse transcribe an amount of roughly 0.45 to 1 ug RNA. Amplification of TCR beta CDR3 was carried out by immunoSEQ multiplex PCR, which covered 54 Vbeta and 13 Jbeta segments. TCRdb analysed the immunoSEQ multiplex PCR reads with MiXCR anew, one entry per CDR3 protein. This table has 210,000 or so distinct CDR3 sequences, around 93% appearing once. CDR1 and CDR2 (germline): SGHDN, FVKESK. Trimming removed 10 bases at V and 10 bases at J, with 20 bases between. This CDR3 is built from 14 residues. The chain has TRBV14 and TRBJ1-6, with no clear D. This receptor was identified in a human donor with Susac syndrome. Sequenced material: CD4+ T cells from PBMCs. The CDR3 bases are TGTGCCACCCGGCCGACACTTCTGAGGTCACCCCTCCACTTT. This sequence encodes CATRPTLLRSPLHF.